Sequencing of this TCR beta chain was carried out in a study of T cells in Graves' hyperthyroidism and ophthalmopathy. RNA transcripts served as the template for amplifying TCR beta CDR3 regions. HTBI primers were employed in a first-round RT-PCR of the TCR CDR3. Using its own MiXCR run on the multiplex PCR reads, TCRdb lists one record per CDR3 protein. Among roughly 570,000 distinct CDR3 sequences listed, about 43% were seen once. The V gene's germline CDR1 is LGHDT and CDR2 YNNKEL (reference sequence). The CDR3 loop spans 15 amino acids. Losses at the gene ends were 1 base for V and 3 bases for J; bases not matched to a gene: 5.

Material: peripheral blood or thyroid tissue (not recorded which). The chain couples TRBV3-1 to TRBJ1-2, with 7 bases lining up with TRBD1. This receptor was identified in a woman aged 18-30 years with Graves' hyperthyroidism. The CDR3 spells CASSQVKGGHYGYTF. CDR3 coding DNA: TGTGCCAGCAGCCAAGTGAAAGGGGGCCACTATGGCTACACCTTC.